This T cell receptor beta chain was recovered during a study of T cell changes during pregnancy in multiple sclerosis (dated by TCRdb to about 2019). Study-level background: Changes in the T cell repertoire over the course of pregnancy were examined in this study in women with multiple sclerosis.

To prepare the library, the immunoSEQ multiplex PCR assay was applied. TCRdb mirrors the immuneACCESS table, restricted to in-frame sequences. Some clones are absent from its copies; in checked studies, under half trace to an unresolved V gene, and the reason for the others is unknown. The sample table shows some 97,000 clones, and roughly 93% are seen once. The top ten clones comprise about 0.9% of the sample. This clone showed up just once. No cognate antigen has been identified for it. Base qualities are missing; no much larger clone stands one base away. From cysteine to phenylalanine, the CDR3 is 12 amino acids long. The DNA shown is the 36-base CDR3, in frame from base 1. In the germline V gene, CDR1 corresponds to MDHEN and CDR2 to SYDVKM. V is reduced by 6 bases and J by 0 bases, leaving a spacing of 6 bases between them.

The receptor chain draws on TRBV28 and TRBJ2-7; the D segment cannot be called with confidence. This clonotype was obtained from a female donor with multiple sclerosis, enrolled in a pregnancy study. The sequenced sample was peripheral blood, obtained before pregnancy. The CDR3 protein: CASSLSSYEQYF. The DNA is as follows: TGTGCCAGCAGCCTCAGCTCCTACGAGCAGTACTTC.